This note documents a single TCR beta chain sequence. Its antigen remains unidentified. The data were taken from a study of identical twins. Broader study findings: Out-of-frame alpha sequences that twins shared showed excess low generation probability. Out-of-frame TCR alpha sharing in monozygotic twins exceeded recombination model predictions. The authors noted that invariant MAIT and iNKT cells could partly confound zero-insertion analyses.

Using its own MiXCR run on the 5' RACE reads, TCRdb lists one record per CDR3 protein. The repertoire consists of some 500,000 distinct CDR3 sequences, with 22% occurring once and the leading ten covering around 0.91%. The ends were cut back, 0 bases at V and 3 bases at J, with 3 bases in the middle. The germline V gene encodes CDR1 MNHEY and CDR2 SVGEGT. The CDR3 length is 12 residues. These data were likewise used in another study, on T cells expressing NK-cell markers. According to that study: Clones of NKG2C+ T cells that had expanded were of unclear HCMV specificity.

The chain links TRBV6-2 or TRBV6-3 to TRBJ2-7; D remains unclear. Material: CD4+ T cells sorted from blood. The clonotype was recovered from a woman aged 18 to 35 in good health. The CDR3 DNA reads TGTGCCAGCAGTTACTCAAACTACGAGCAGTACTTC. It codes for CASSYSNYEQYF.